The present TCR beta chain was sequenced within a study of blood T cells in healthy people across ages. On this clonotype itself: The antigen is unknown.

Then a second PCR, running roughly 7 to 11 cycles, was carried out with a sample-barcoded 5' primer and a J-beta primer mix. TCRdb ran MiXCR on the 5' RACE reads and lists one entry per CDR3 protein. Of approximately 810,000 distinct CDR3 sequences in the sample, 25% to 35% were seen once. Study findings and constraints: Older individuals had lower TCR beta diversity per million T cells (the decline was roughly linear).

Per the germline V gene, CDR1 is SGDLS and CDR2 is YYNGEE. Trimming removed 3 bases from V and 0 bases from J, with 13 bases in between. CDR3 length equals 15 residues. The chain combines TRBV9 with TRBJ2-7, with a possible D match to TRBD1 (5 bases). Sequencing used blood. The receptor's source is a woman of 80 years or more in good health. The DNA of the CDR3 is TGTGCCAGCAGCGCTCAGTGGGGCTCCTCCTACGAGCAGTACTTC. Translation: CASSAQWGSSYEQYF.